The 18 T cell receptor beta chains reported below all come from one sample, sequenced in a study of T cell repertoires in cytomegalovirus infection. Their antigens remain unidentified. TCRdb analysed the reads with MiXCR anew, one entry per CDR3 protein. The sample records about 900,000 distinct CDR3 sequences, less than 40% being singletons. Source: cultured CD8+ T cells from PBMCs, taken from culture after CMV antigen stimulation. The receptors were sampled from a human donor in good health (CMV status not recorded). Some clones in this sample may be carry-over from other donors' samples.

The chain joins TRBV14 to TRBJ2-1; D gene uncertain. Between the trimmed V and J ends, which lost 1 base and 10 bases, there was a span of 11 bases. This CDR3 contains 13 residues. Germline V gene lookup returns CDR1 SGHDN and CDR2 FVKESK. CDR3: CASSQVKKGEQFF. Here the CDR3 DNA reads TGTGCCAGCAGCCAAGTAAAGAAAGGCGAGCAGTTCTTC.

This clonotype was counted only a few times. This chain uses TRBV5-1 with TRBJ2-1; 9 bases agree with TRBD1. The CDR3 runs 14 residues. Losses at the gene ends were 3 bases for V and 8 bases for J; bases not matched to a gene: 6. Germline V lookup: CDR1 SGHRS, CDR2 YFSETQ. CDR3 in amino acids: CASSWGTGLDEQFF. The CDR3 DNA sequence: TGCGCCAGCAGCTGGGGGACAGGGCTCGATGAGCAGTTCTTC.

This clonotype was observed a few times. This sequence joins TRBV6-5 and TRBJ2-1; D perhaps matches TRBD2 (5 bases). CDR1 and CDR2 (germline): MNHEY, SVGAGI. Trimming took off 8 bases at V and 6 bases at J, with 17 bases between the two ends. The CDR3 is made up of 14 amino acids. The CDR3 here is CASSGFRAGNEQFF. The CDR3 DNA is TGTGCCAGCTCGGGGTTCCGGGCTGGCAATGAGCAGTTCTTC.

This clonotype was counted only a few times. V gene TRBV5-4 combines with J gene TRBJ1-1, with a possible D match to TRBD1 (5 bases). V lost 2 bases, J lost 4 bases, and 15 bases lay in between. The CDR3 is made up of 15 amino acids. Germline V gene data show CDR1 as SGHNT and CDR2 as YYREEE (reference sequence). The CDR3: CASSFGDLGSTEAFF. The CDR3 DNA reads TGTGCCAGCAGCTTTGGGGACCTAGGGAGCACTGAAGCTTTCTTT.

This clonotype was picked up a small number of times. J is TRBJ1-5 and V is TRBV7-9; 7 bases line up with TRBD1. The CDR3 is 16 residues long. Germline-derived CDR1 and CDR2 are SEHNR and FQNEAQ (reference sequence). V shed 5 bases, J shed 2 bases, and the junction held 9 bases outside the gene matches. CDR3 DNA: TGTGCCAGCAGCCCTGGACAGGACGATGGCAATCAGCCCCAGCATTTT. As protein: CASSPGQDDGNQPQHF.

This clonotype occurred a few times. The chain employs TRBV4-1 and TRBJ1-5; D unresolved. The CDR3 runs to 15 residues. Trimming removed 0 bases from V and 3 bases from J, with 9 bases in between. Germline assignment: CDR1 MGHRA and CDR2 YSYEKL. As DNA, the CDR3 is TGCGCCAGCAGCCAAGAATTCACATACAATCAGCCCCAGCATTTT. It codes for CASSQEFTYNQPQHF.

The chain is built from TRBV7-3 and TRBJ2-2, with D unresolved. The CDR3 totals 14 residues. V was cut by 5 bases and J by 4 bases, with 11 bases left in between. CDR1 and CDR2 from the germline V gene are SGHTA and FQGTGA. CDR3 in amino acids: CASSLRPFTGELFF. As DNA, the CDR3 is TGTGCCAGCAGCCTGCGCCCATTCACCGGGGAGCTGTTTTTT.

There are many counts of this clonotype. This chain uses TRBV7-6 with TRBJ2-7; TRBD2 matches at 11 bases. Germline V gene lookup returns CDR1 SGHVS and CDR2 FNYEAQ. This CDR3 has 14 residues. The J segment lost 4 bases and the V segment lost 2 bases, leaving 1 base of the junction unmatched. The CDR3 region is CASSLTSGGYEQYV. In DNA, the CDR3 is TGTGCCAGCAGCTTAACTAGCGGGGGTTACGAGCAGTACGTC.

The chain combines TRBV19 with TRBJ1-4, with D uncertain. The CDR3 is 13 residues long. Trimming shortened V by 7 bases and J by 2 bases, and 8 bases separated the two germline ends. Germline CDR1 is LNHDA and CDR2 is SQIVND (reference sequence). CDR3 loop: CASKGLTNEKLFF. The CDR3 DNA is TGTGCCAGTAAGGGCCTGACTAATGAAAAACTGTTTTTT.

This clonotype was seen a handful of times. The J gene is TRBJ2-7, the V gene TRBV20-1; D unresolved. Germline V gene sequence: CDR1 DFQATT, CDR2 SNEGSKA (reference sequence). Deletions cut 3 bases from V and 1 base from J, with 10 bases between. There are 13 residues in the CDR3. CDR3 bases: TGCAGTGCTAGCCCACTTGAATCCTACGAGCAGTACGTC. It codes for CSASPLESYEQYV.

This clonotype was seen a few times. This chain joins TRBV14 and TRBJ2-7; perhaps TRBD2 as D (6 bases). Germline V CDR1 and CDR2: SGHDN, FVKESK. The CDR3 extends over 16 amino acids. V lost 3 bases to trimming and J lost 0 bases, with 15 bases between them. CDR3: CASSHPGGDFSYEQYF. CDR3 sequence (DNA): TGTGCCAGCAGCCATCCCGGAGGGGACTTCTCCTACGAGCAGTACTTC.

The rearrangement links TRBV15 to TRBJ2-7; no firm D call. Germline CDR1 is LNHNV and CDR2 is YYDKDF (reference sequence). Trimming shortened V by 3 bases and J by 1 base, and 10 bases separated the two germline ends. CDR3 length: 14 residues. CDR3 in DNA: TGTGCCACCAGCAGTTCGGACGGATCCTACGAGCAGTACTTC. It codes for CATSSSDGSYEQYF.

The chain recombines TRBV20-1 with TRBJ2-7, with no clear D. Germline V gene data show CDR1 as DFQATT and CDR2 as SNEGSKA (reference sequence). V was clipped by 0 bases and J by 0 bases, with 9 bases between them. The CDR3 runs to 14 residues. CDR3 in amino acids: CSARDPRTSYEQYF. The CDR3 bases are TGCAGTGCTAGAGATCCCCGGACCTCCTACGAGCAGTACTTC.

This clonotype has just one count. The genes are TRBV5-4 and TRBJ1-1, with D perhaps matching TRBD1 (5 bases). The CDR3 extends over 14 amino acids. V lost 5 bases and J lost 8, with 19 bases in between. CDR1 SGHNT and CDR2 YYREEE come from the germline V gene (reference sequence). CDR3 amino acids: CASRGGTGTEEAFF. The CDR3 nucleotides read TGTGCCAGCAGGGGGGGAACAGGCACCGAAGAAGCTTTCTTT.

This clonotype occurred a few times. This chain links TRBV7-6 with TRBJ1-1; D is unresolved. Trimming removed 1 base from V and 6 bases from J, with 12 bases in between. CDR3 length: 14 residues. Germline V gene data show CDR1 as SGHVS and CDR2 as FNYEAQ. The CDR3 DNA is TGTGCCAGCAGCTTAGGTTCCGGGTTCTCTGAAGCTTTCTTT. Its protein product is CASSLGSGFSEAFF.

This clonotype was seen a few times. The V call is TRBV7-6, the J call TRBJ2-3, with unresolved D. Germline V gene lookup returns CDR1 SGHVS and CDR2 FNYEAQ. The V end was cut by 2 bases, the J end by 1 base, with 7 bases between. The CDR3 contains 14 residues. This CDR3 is CASSLTDRTDTQYF. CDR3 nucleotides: TGTGCCAGCAGCTTAACAGACCGCACAGATACGCAGTATTTT.

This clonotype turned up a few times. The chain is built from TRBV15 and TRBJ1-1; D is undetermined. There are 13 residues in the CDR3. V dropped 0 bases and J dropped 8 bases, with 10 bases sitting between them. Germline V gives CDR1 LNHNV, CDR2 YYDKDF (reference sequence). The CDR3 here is CATSRDRAGEAFF. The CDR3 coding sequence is TGTGCCACCAGCAGAGATCGGGCAGGAGAAGCTTTCTTT.

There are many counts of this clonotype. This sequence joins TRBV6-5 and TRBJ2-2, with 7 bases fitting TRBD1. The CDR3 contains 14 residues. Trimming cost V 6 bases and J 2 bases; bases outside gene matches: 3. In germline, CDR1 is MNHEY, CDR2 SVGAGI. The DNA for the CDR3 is TGTGCCAGCAGCGGGGACAGTAACACCGGGGAGCTGTTTTTT. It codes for CASSGDSNTGELFF.